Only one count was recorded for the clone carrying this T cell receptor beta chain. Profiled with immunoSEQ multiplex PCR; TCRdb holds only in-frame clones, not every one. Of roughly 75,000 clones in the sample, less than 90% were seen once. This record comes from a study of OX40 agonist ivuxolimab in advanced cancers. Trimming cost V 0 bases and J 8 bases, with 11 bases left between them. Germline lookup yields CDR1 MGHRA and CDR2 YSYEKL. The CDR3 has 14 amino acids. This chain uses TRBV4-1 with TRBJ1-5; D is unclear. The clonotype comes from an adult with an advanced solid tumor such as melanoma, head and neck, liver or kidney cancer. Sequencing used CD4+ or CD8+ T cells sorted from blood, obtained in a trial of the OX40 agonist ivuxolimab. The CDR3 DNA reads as TGCGCCAGCAGCCAAGATTATTTTGCTGAGCCCCAGCATTTT. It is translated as CASSQDYFAEPQHF.